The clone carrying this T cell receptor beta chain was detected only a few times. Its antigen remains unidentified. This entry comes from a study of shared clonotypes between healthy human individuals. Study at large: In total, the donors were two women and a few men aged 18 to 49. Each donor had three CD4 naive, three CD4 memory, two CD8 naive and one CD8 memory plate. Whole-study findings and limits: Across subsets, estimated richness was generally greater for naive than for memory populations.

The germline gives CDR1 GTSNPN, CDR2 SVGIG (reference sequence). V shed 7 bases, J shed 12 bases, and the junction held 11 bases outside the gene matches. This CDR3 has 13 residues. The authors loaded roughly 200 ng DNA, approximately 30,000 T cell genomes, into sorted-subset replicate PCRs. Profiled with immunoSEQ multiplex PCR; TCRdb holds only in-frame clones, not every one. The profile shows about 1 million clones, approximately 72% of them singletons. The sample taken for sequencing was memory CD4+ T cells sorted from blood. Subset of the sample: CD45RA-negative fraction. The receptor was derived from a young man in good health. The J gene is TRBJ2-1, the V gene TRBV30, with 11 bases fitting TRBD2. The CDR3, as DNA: TGTGCCTTAGTAGCGGGAGGGCCAAGGGGGCAGTTCTTC. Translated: CALVAGGPRGQFF.